The 2 T cell receptor beta chains given below trace back to one sample, sequenced in a study of T cell responses to AZD1222 COVID-19 vaccine. The assay was immunoSEQ multiplex PCR, and TCRdb's table has in-frame clones only and misses some. The sample has around 170,000 clones, around 90% seen once. The specimen comprised peripheral blood, sampled 28 days after the second AZD1222 dose. Receptor source: an adult who received the AZD1222 COVID-19 vaccine.

This sequence joins TRBV3-1 (or the pseudogene TRBV3-2) and TRBJ1-1; D perhaps matches TRBD1 (5 bases). CDR1 and CDR2 (germline): LGHDT, YNNKEL (reference sequence). The CDR3 totals 12 residues. Trimming took off 4 bases at V and 7 bases at J, with 10 bases between the two ends. CDR3 amino acids: CASSLRRGEAFF. CDR3 bases: TGTGCCAGCAGCCTACGGAGGGGTGAAGCTTTCTTT.

The chain has TRBV29-1 and TRBJ1-2; a weak D match, TRBD1 (6 bases). This CDR3 is 13 amino acids long. The germline V and J ends were trimmed by 5 bases and 6 bases, with 16 bases remaining between them. Germline loops: CDR1 SQVTM, CDR2 ANQGSEA. CDR3: CSVTATGKDGYTF. DNA of the CDR3: TGCAGCGTTACTGCGACAGGCAAAGATGGCTACACCTTC.